A single sample is the source of the 21 T cell receptor beta chains below, sequenced in a study of blood T cells in healthy people across ages. Using a J-beta primer mix together with a sample-barcoded 5' primer, a second PCR was run for about 6 to 11 cycles. TCRdb itself ran the 5' RACE reads through MiXCR, one entry per CDR3 protein. The sample lists over 1,500,000 distinct CDR3 sequences; roughly 52% were seen once. The sample consisted of blood. All receptors derive from a woman in her thirties or forties in good health.

CDR3 in amino acids: CASSTGQPGAFF. DNA of the CDR3: TGCGCCAGCAGCACGGGACAGCCAGGAGCTTTCTTT. The chain links TRBV5-1 to TRBJ1-1; 7 nucleotides agree with TRBD1. This CDR3 has 12 amino acids. V dropped 4 bases and J dropped 10; count of bases not matched to a gene: 7. The germline V gene encodes CDR1 SGHRS and CDR2 YFSETQ. The full variable domain, with the rest looked up from reference TRBV5-1 and TRBJ1-1, is KAGVTQTPRYLIKTRGQQVTLSCSPISGHRSVSWYQQTPGQGLQFLFEYFSETQRNKGNFPGRFSGRQFSNSRSEMNVSTLELGDSALYLCASSTGQPGAFFGQGTRLTVV.

This chain uses TRBV2 with TRBJ2-7, with D perhaps matching TRBD2 (5 bases). Trimming pared 6 bases from V and 3 bases from J, leaving 9 bases between. There are 12 residues in the CDR3. Germline V lookup: CDR1 SNHLY, CDR2 FYNNEI. CDR3 region: CASRYSGYEQYF. The CDR3, as DNA: TGTGCCAGCAGGTACAGCGGCTACGAGCAGTACTTC.

This clonotype was observed a few times. The V gene is TRBV12-3 or TRBV12-4, the J gene TRBJ2-5, with TRBD2 matching over 8 bases. V was pared by 7 bases and J by 2 bases, with 6 bases of the junction left unmatched. The CDR3 loop spans 14 amino acids. In DNA form, the CDR3 reads TGTGCCAGCAACAGCGGGGGCACACAAGAGACCCAGTACTTC. Translation: CASNSGGTQETQYF.

The chain has TRBV20-1 and TRBJ2-1; the match to TRBD2 covers 13 bases. CDR1 and CDR2 (germline): DFQATT, SNEGSKA (reference sequence). V lost 1 base to trimming and J lost 1 base; unmatched junction nucleotides: 7. This CDR3 is built from 18 residues. This CDR3 is CSARGLAGGHLSYNEQFF. Written as DNA, the CDR3 is TGCAGTGCTAGAGGACTAGCGGGGGGCCACTTATCCTACAATGAGCAGTTCTTC.

This clonotype was detected only a few times. This chain joins TRBV20-1 and TRBJ2-5; 7 bases match TRBD1. Matching the DNA end better, TRBJ2-7 makes the J call doubtful. This CDR3 is built from 13 residues. CDR1 is DFQATT, CDR2 SNEGSKA, per germline (reference sequence). CDR3 protein: CSARAPTGTEQYF. The CDR3 coding sequence is TGCAGTGCTAGAGCCCCGACAGGGACCGAGCAGTACTTC.

This clonotype showed up just a few times. The chain combines TRBV5-6 with TRBJ2-5; 9 bases map to TRBD2. The CDR3 covers 16 residues. V shed 1 base and J 2 bases; nucleotides not matched to a gene: 6. Germline-derived CDR1 and CDR2 are SGHDT and YYEEEE. The CDR3 DNA follows: TGTGCCAGCAGCTTGCTCCGGACTAGCGATCAAGAGACCCAGTACTTC. This translates into CASSLLRTSDQETQYF.

Turning to this clonotype: A read error is possible here, since a much larger clone lies one base away. The V gene is TRBV12-3 or TRBV12-4, the J gene TRBJ1-2; weak D call: TRBD1 (6 bases). The CDR3 extends over 15 amino acids. This CDR3 reads CAGSLRQVANYGYTF. CDR3 DNA sequence: TGTGCCGGCAGCTTGCGACAGGTAGCTAACTATGGCTACACCTTC.

In its sample, this clonotype was seen many times. This rearrangement joins TRBV4-3 to TRBJ2-5; D is unresolved. V gave up 1 base and J gave up 3 bases, with 9 bases separating them. This CDR3 has 14 amino acids. Germline V gene sequence: CDR1 LGHNA, CDR2 YSLEER. The CDR3 nucleotides are TGCGCCAGCAGCCAAGGGTTGAGAGAAGAGACCCAGTACTTC. Protein product: CASSQGLREETQYF.

This clonotype was detected only a few times. The rearrangement joins TRBV7-2 to TRBJ2-3, with D tentatively TRBD2 (5 bases). The CDR3 has 15 amino acids. The ends were cut back, 4 bases at V and 1 base at J, with 12 bases in the middle. Germline CDR1 SGHTA, CDR2 FQGNSA. CDR3 sequence (DNA): TGTGCCAGCAGCTCGGGGTACCTACGCACAGATACGCAGTATTTT. It is translated as CASSSGYLRTDTQYF.

The gene calls are TRBV27 and TRBJ2-7; 8 bases fit TRBD2. CDR3 length: 15 residues. Germline CDR1 and CDR2: MNHEY and SMNVEV (reference sequence). With V trimmed by 6 bases and J by 4 bases, 11 bases remained unmatched. In nucleotides, the CDR3 is TGTGCCAGCAGCCCCGCGCGGGGGGCCTATTACGAGCAGTACTTC. It specifies CASSPARGAYYEQYF.

This clonotype has a handful of counts. The rearrangement uses TRBV4-3 and TRBJ2-1; no firm D call. CDR1 is LGHNA and CDR2 is YSLEER in the germline V gene. The CDR3 totals 17 residues. V dropped 0 bases and J dropped 0 bases, with 12 bases sitting between them. The CDR3: CASSQDLGLSSYNEQFF. As DNA, the CDR3 is TGCGCCAGCAGCCAAGATCTAGGCTTGAGCTCCTACAATGAGCAGTTCTTC.

The V gene is TRBV28, the J gene TRBJ1-2; no clear D. CDR1 is MDHEN, CDR2 SYDVKM, per germline. The length of the CDR3 is 12 residues. Deletions cut 5 bases from V and 4 bases from J, with 8 bases between. The CDR3 loop is CASSNHIYGYTF. CDR3 coding DNA: TGTGCCAGCAGTAATCACATCTATGGCTACACCTTC.

The rearrangement uses TRBV12-3 or TRBV12-4 and TRBJ1-1; the D is unclear. This CDR3 is 12 amino acids long. Trimming took off 1 base at V and 7 bases at J, with 7 bases between the two ends. The CDR3 DNA follows: TGTGCCAGCAGTTTAGGGGAGATTGAAGCTTTCTTT. This codes for CASSLGEIEAFF.

The rearrangement links TRBV28 to TRBJ2-4, with 8 bases fitting TRBD2. The germline gives CDR1 MDHEN, CDR2 SYDVKM. The CDR3 is 13 residues long. V shed 6 bases, J shed 8 bases, and the junction held 6 bases outside the gene matches. The CDR3 loop is CASSSGGRDIQYF. CDR3 nucleotide sequence: TGTGCCAGCAGCTCGGGGGGGCGTGACATTCAGTACTTC.

The rearrangement links TRBV6-6 to TRBJ1-4; TRBD1 aligns across 7 bases. The V gene's germline CDR1 is MNHNY and CDR2 SVGAGI (reference sequence). This CDR3 is built from 15 residues. The trim removed 5 bases at V and 7 bases at J, leaving 10 bases unmatched. This CDR3 reads CASSPDRAGGEKLFF. The CDR3, as DNA: TGTGCCAGCAGTCCTGACAGGGCTGGGGGTGAAAAACTGTTTTTT.

This clonotype was detected only once. The chain uses TRBV5-1 and TRBJ2-1; 9 bases line up with TRBD2. Trimming at V came to 0 bases and at J to 2 bases, leaving 3 bases not matched to a gene. Germline lookup yields CDR1 SGHRS and CDR2 YFSETQ. The CDR3 has 16 residues. The CDR3 here is CASSLVSGGPYNEQFF. The CDR3 bases are TGCGCCAGCAGCTTGGTAAGCGGGGGGCCCTACAATGAGCAGTTCTTC.

The chain recombines TRBV9 with TRBJ2-1, with D tentatively TRBD2 (7 bases). V was cut by 0 bases and J by 6 bases, with 10 bases left in between. The germline CDR1 and CDR2 sequences are SGDLS and YYNGEE. The CDR3 has 14 residues. CDR3 nucleotide sequence: TGTGCCAGCAGCGTAGCGGGGGGCTTCAATGAGCAGTTCTTC. This sequence encodes CASSVAGGFNEQFF.

This rearrangement joins TRBV6-1 to TRBJ2-3, with a tentative D call TRBD2 (5 bases). The CDR3 length is 12 residues. The V end was cut by 9 bases, the J end by 5 bases, with 12 bases between. The germline CDR1 and CDR2 sequences are MNHNS and SASEGT. CDR3 nucleotides: TGTGCCAGGGGAGTTATGGGAGATACGCAGTATTTT. Protein sequence: CARGVMGDTQYF.

In this sample, this clonotype turned up a few times. The chain is built from TRBV6-4 and TRBJ2-1; weak D call: TRBD2 (7 bases). V was shortened by 5 bases and J by 9 bases, with 14 bases between the two germline ends. This CDR3 is 13 amino acids long. Germline CDR1 is MRHNA and CDR2 is SNTAGT. CDR3 nucleotides: TGTGCCAGCAGTTTGCGGGGGCTAGGTGAGCAGTTCTTC. Residues: CASSLRGLGEQFF.

This clonotype was detected a few times. V and J are TRBV7-3 and TRBJ2-3; D unresolved. This CDR3 comprises 13 residues. The V end was cut by 1 base, the J end by 4 bases, with 6 bases between. Germline V CDR1 and CDR2: SGHTA, FQGTGA. The CDR3 protein is CASSLNVADTQYF. Here the CDR3 DNA reads TGTGCCAGCAGCTTAAATGTCGCAGATACGCAGTATTTT.

This chain joins TRBV25-1 and TRBJ1-1; TRBD1 is a possible D gene (5 bases). Germline CDR1 MGHDK, CDR2 SYGVNS. The ends were cut back, 1 base at V and 1 base at J, with 7 bases in the middle. The CDR3 consists of 14 residues. The chain's CDR3 is CASSEWGGNTEAFF. The CDR3 region has the DNA TGTGCCAGCAGTGAATGGGGGGGGAACACTGAAGCTTTCTTT.